Shown below are 5 T cell receptor beta chains from a single sample sequenced in a study of cytomegalovirus exposure and HLA in healthy donors. PCR involved 60 Vbeta and 13 Jbeta primers. TCRdb's copy holds only in-frame clones and misses some; the assay was immunoSEQ multiplex PCR. This table holds tens of thousands of clones, around 74% found once. Input material: PBMCs. The receptors originated from a human donor in good health.

V usage is TRBV5-1 and J usage is TRBJ2-7; 10 bases map to TRBD1. V dropped 0 bases and J dropped 0; count of bases not matched to a gene: 9. There are 18 residues in the CDR3. In germline, CDR1 is SGHRS, CDR2 YFSETQ. CDR3: CASSLGTGGSYRSYEQYF. CDR3 nucleotide sequence: TGCGCCAGCAGCTTGGGGACAGGGGGTTCTTACCGCTCCTACGAGCAGTACTTC.

The rearrangement links TRBV29-1 to TRBJ1-1; weak D call: TRBD1 (6 bases). V was cut by 2 bases and J by 10 bases, with 17 bases left in between. This CDR3 has 13 amino acids. Germline V CDR1 and CDR2: SQVTM, ANQGSEA. The CDR3 loop reads CSVESRQGGGAFF. In DNA, the CDR3 is TGCAGCGTTGAAAGTAGGCAGGGAGGGGGAGCTTTCTTT.

The chain joins TRBV7-9 to TRBJ1-2; 10 bases are shared with TRBD1. V lost 3 bases and J lost 2; bases outside the gene matches: 3. CDR1 is SEHNR and CDR2 is FQNEAQ in the germline V gene (reference sequence). This CDR3 contains 15 residues. The CDR3 sequence is CASSLGQGINYGYTF. In DNA form, the CDR3 reads TGTGCCAGCAGCTTGGGACAGGGGATAAACTATGGCTACACCTTC.

The genes are TRBV14 and TRBJ1-1; a weak D match, TRBD1 (5 bases). This CDR3 spans 11 amino acids. Germline V lookup: CDR1 SGHDN, CDR2 FVKESK. Trimming took 10 bases from V and 1 from J, leaving 7 bases between them. The CDR3 bases are TGTGCCACCGGACAGAACACTGAAGCTTTCTTT. Translated: CATGQNTEAFF.

The rearrangement links TRBV30 to TRBJ1-2; 8 nucleotides agree with TRBD1. V was clipped by 2 bases and J by 8 bases; unmatched bases: 10. The germline V gene encodes CDR1 GTSNPN and CDR2 SVGIG (reference sequence). CDR3 length equals 14 residues. This CDR3 is CAWSSDRARRGYTF. Written as DNA, the CDR3 is TGTGCCTGGAGTTCGGACAGGGCCCGTCGCGGCTACACCTTC.